One TCR beta chain is described in this entry. Antigen: not known. With 4 bases removed from V and 4 bases from J, the gap between germline ends came to 7 bases. CDR3 length: 12 residues. Germline assignment: CDR1 LNHNV and CDR2 YYDKDF (reference sequence). The data derive from a study of graft-versus-host responses after intestinal transplantation. Whole-study findings and limits: Ileal or blood samples showed some GvH clones first, and such clones were also found in recipient marrow.

Only in-frame clones appear in the TCRdb table, and some are missing; sequencing was by immunoSEQ multiplex PCR. The table shows over 55,000 clones, with about 90% occurring only once. The rearrangement uses TRBV15 and TRBJ1-2, with a weak D call TRBD1 (5 bases). Sequencing used unstimulated CD8+ T cells sorted from spleen or lymph node cells, obtained before intestinal transplant. The clonotype was recovered from a human donor who received an intestinal transplant. Here the CDR3 DNA reads TGTGCCACCAGCAACCAGGGCTATGGCTACACCTTC. This translates into CATSNQGYGYTF.